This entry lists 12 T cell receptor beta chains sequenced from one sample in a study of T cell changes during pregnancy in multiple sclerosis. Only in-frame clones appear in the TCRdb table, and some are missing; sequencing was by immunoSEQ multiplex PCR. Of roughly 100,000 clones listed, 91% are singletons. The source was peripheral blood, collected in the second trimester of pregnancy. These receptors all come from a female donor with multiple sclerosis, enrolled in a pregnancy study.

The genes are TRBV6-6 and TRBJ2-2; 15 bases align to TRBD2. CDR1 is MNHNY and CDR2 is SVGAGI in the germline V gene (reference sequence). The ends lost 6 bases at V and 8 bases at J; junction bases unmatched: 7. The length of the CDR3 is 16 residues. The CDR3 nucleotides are TGTGCCAGCAGCGGACTAGCGGGAGGGCTTAGGGGGGAGCTGTTTTTT. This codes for CASSGLAGGLRGELFF.

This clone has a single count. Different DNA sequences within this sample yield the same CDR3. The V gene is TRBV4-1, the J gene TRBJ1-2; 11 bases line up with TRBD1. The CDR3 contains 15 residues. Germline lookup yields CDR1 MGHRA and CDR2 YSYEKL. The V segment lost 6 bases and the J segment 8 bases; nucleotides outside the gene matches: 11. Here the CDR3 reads CASRDRTGGLYGYTF. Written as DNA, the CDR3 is TGCGCCAGCAGGGATAGGACAGGGGGCCTCTACGGCTACACCTTC.

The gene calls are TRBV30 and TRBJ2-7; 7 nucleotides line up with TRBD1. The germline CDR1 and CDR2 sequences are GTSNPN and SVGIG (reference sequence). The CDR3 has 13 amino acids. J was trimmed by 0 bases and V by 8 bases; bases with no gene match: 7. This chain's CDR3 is CAMGQRDSYEQYF. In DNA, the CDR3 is TGTGCCATGGGACAGAGAGACTCCTACGAGCAGTACTTC.

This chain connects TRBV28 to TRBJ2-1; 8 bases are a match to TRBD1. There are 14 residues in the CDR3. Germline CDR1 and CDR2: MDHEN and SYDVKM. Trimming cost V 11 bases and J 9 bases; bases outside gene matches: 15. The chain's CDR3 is CAARKGQAMSEQFF. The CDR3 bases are TGTGCCGCACGGAAGGGACAGGCGATGAGTGAGCAGTTCTTC. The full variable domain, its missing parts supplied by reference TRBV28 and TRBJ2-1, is DVKVTQSSRYLVKRTGEKVFLECVQDMDHENMFWYRQDPGLGLRLIYFSYDVKMKEKGDIPEGYSVSREKKERFSLILESASTNQTSMYLCAARKGQAMSEQFFGPGTRLTVL.

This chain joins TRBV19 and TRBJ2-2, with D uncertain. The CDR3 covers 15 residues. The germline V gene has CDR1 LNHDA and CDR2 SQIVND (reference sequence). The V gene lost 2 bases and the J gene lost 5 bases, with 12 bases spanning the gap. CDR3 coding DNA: TGTGCCAGTAGTATAAATAATCGGGTGACCGGGGAGCTGTTTTTT. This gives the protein CASSINNRVTGELFF.

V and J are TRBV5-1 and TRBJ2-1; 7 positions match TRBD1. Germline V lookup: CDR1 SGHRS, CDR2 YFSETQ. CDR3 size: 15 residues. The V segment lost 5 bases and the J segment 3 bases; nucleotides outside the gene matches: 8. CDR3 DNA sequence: TGCGCCAGCAGAACAAAAGGGACAGACTACAATGAGCAGTTCTTC. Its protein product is CASRTKGTDYNEQFF. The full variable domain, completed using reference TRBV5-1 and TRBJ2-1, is KAGVTQTPRYLIKTRGQQVTLSCSPISGHRSVSWYQQTPGQGLQFLFEYFSETQRNKGNFPGRFSGRQFSNSRSEMNVSTLELGDSALYLCASRTKGTDYNEQFFGPGTRLTVL.

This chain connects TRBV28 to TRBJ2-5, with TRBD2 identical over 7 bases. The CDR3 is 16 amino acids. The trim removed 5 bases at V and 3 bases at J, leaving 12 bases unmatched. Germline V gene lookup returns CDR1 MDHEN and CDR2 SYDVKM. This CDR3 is CASSPPYGRGKETQYF. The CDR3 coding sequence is TGTGCCAGCAGTCCTCCCTATGGGAGGGGAAAAGAGACCCAGTACTTC.

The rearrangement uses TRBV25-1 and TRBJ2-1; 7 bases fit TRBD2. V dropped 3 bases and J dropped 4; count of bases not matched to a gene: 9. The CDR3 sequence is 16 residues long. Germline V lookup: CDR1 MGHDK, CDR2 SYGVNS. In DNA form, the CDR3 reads TGTGCCAGCAGTGACTTCTGGAGCGGGAATTACAATGAGCAGTTCTTC. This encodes CASSDFWSGNYNEQFF. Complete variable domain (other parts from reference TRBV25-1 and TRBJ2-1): EADIYQTPRYLVIGTGKKITLECSQTMGHDKMYWYQQDPGMELHLIHYSYGVNSTEKGDLSSESTVSRIRTEHFPLTLESARPSHTSQYLCASSDFWSGNYNEQFFGPGTRLTVL.

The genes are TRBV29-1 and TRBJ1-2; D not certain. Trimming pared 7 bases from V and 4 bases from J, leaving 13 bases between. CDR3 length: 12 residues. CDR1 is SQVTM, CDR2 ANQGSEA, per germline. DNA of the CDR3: TGCAGCGCCAATAGCCTGTCCTATGGCTACACCTTC. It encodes CSANSLSYGYTF.

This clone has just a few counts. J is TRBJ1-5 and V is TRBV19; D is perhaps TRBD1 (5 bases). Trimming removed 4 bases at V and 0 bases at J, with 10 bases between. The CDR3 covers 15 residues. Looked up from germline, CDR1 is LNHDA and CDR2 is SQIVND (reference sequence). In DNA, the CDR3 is TGTGCCAGTAGTAAGGGACTCCTTAGCAATCAGCCCCAGCATTTT. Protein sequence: CASSKGLLSNQPQHF.

The DNA of the CDR3 is TGTGCCAGCAGCTTAGAGAGGACAGGGCAAATCACAGATACGCAGTATTTT. Translation: CASSLERTGQITDTQYF. The chain carries TRBV7-8 and TRBJ2-3; 8 positions match TRBD1. CDR1 and CDR2 (germline): SGHVS, FQNEAQ. This CDR3 comprises 17 residues. The V segment lost 1 base and the J segment 2 bases; nucleotides outside the gene matches: 8. The whole variable domain, filled in from reference TRBV7-8 and TRBJ2-3, reads GAGVSQSPRYKVAKRGQDVALRCDPISGHVSLFWYQQALGQGPEFLTYFQNEAQLDKSGLPSDRFFAERPEGSVSTLKIQRTQQEDSAVYLCASSLERTGQITDTQYFGPGTRLTVL.

Here the CDR3 reads CASSLGLAGRTDTQYF. The DNA for the CDR3 is TGTGCCAGCAGTTTGGGCCTAGCGGGACGCACAGATACGCAGTATTTT. The V call is TRBV28, the J call TRBJ2-3; the match to TRBD2 covers 9 bases. V lost 3 bases to trimming and J lost 1 base; unmatched junction nucleotides: 5. CDR1 MDHEN and CDR2 SYDVKM come from the germline V gene. CDR3 length: 16 residues.